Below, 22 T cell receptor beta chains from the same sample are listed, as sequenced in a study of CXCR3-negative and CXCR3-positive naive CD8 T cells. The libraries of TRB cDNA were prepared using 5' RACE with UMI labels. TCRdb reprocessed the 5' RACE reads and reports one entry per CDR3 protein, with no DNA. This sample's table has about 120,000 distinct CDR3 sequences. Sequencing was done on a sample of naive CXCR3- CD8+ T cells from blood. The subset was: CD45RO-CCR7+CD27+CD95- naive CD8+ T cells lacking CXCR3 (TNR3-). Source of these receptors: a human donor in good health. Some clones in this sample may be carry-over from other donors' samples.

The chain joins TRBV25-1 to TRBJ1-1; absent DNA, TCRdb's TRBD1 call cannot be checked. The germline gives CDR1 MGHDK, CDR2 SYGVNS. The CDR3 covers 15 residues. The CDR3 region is CASATRDSEKTEAFF.

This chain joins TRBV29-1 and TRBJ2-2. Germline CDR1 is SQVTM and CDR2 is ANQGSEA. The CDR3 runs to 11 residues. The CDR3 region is CSLRLAGELFF.

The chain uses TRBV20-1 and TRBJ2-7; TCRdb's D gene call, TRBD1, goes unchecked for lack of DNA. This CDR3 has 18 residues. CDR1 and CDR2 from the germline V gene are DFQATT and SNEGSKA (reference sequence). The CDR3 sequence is CSARDFLQGGRTSYEQYF.

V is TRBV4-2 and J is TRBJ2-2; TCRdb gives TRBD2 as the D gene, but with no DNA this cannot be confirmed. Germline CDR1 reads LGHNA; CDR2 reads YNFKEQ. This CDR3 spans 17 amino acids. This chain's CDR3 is CASSRYYSGVDTGELFF.

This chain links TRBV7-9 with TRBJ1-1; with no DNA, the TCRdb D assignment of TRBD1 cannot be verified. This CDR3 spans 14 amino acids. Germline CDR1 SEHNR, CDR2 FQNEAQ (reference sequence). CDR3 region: CASRPGGLDTEAFF.

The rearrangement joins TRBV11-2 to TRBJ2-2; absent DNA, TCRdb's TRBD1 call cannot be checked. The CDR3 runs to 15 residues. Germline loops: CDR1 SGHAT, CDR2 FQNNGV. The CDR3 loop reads CASSFPTGSTGELFF.

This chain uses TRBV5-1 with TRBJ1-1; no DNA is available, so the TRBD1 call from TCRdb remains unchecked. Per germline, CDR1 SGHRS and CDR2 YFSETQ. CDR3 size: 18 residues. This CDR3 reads CASSFGQGVLGLNTEAFF.

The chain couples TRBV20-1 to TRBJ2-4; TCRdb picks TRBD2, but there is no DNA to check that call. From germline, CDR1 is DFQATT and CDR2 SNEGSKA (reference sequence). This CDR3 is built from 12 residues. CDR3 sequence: CSALAGGDIQYF.

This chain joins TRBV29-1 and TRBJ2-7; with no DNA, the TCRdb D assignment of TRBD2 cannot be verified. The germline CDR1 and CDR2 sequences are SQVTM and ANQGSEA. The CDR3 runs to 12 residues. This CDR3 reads CSTIEGSYEQYF.

The CDR3 reads CASSRQGWETQYF. This chain links TRBV28 with TRBJ2-5; the TCRdb call, TRBD1, lacks DNA for checking. Germline CDR1 reads MDHEN; CDR2 reads SYDVKM. The CDR3 consists of 13 residues.

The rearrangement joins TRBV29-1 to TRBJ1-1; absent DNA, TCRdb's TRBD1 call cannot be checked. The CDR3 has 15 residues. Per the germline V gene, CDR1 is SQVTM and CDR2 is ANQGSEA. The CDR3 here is CSVDFMGGVDTEAFF.

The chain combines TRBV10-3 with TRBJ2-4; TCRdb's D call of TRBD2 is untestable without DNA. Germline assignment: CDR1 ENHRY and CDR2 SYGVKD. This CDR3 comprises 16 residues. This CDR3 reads CAISDPPLEGKNIQYF.

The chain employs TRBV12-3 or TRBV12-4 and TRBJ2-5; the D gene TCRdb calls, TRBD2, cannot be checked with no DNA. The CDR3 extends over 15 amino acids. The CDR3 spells CASSGLAGGQETQYF.

The CDR3 loop reads CASSLGRRGGTYNEQFF. The rearrangement links TRBV5-1 to TRBJ2-1; the D call of TRBD1 rests on TCRdb alone, since no DNA is present to check it. The CDR3 has 17 amino acids. Germline V gene lookup returns CDR1 SGHRS and CDR2 YFSETQ. Combining the CDR3 with reference TRBV5-1 and TRBJ2-1 gives the whole variable domain KAGVTQTPRYLIKTRGQQVTLSCSPISGHRSVSWYQQTPGQGLQFLFEYFSETQRNKGNFPGRFSGRQFSNSRSEMNVSTLELGDSALYLCASSLGRRGGTYNEQFFGPGTRLTVL.

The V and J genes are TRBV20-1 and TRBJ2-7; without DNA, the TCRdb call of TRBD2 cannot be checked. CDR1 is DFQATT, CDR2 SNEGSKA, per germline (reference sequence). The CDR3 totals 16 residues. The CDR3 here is CSARDGTSAKSYEQYF.

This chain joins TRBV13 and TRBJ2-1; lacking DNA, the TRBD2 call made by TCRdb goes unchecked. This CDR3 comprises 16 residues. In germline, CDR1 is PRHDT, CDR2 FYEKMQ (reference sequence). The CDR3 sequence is CASSPGDLRAGNEQFF.

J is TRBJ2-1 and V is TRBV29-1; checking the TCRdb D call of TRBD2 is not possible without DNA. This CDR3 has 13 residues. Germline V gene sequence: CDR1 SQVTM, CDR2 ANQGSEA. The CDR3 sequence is CSVGLAGVNEQFF.

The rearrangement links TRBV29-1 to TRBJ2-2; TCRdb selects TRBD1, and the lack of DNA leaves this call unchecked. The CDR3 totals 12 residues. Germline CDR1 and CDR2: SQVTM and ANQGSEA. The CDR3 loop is CSVRDESGELFF.

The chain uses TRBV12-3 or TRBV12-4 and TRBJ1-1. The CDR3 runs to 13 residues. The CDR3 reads CASSWSSNTEAFF.

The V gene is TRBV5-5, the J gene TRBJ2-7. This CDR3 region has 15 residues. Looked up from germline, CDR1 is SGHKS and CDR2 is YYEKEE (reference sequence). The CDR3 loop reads CASSFGGSRSYEQYF.

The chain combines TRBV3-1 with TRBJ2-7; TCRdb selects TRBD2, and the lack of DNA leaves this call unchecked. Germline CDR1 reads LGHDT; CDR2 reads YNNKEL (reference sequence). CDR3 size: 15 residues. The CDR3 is CASSQVSGVPYEQYF.

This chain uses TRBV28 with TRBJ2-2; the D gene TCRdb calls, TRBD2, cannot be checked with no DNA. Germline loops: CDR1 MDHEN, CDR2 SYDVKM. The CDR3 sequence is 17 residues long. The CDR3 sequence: CASSLGLAGGPTGELFF.